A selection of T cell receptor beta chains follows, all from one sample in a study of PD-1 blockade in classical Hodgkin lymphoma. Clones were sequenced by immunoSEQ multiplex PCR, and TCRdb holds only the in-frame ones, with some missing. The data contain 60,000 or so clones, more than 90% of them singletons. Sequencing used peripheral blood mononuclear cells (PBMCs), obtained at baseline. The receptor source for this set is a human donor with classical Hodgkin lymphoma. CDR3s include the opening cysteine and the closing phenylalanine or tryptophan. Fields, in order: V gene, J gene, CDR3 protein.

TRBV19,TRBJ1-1,CASSRRQGVSITEAFF
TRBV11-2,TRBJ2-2,CASSPLGTSAHTGELFF
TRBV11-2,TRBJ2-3,CASSLDEREVKDTQYF
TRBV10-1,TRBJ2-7,CASPLLAGGPYEQYF
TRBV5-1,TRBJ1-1,CASSLRGTQNTEAFF
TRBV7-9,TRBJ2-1,CASSLSGAYYNEQFF
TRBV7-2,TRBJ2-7,CASSYAYEQYF
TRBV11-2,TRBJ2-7,CASSYGDYEQYF
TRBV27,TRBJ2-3,CASRVGLAGATDTQYF
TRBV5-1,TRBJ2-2,CASTLEVPGELFF
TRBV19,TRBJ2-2,CASSSPGEHTGELFF
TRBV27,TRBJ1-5,CASSPRSKVRPQHF
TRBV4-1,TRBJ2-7,CASSQGTSGHSYEQYF
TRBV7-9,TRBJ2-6,CASSLYHDSGANVLTF
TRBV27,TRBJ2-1,CASSLGTAEQFF
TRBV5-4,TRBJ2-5,CASSKRDPETQYF
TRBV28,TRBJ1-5,CASRLKRRGVNQPQHF
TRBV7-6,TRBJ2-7,CASSPEGGPDYEQYF
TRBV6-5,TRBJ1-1,CASLPVGRLNTEAFF
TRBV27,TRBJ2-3,CASSLSLDRTDTQYF
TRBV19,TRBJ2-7,CASSPGRAYEQYF
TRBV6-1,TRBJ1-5,CARLTGVKRQPQHF
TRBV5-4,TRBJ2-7,CASSPAGTGGASYEQYF
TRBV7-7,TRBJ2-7,CASSLEPAGEQYF
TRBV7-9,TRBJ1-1,CASSPRGNTEAFF
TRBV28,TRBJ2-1,CASSFPLFAGEYNEQFF
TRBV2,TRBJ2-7,CASSSRQGAYEQYF
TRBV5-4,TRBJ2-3,CASSLGGQGLNTDTQYF
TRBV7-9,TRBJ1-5,CASSPGQGNQPQHF
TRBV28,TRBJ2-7,CASSLAASTAYEQYF
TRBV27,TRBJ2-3,CASSMGRPTDTQYF